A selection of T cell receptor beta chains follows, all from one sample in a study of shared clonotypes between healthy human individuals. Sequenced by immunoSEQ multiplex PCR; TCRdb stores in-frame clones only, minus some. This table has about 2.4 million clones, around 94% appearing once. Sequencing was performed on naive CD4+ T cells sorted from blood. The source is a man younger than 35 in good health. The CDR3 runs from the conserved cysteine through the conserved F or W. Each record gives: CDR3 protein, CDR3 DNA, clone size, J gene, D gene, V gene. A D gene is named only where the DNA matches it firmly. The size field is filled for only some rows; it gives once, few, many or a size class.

CDR3: CASSQDSGANVLTF; DNA: TGTGCCAGCAGCCAAGACTCTGGGGCCAACGTCCTGACTTTC; size: once; J: TRBJ2-6; D: NA; V: TRBV9
CDR3: CASSSLSGYEQYF; DNA: TGTGCCAGCAGTTCCCTTTCGGGGTACGAGCAGTACTTC; size: NA; J: TRBJ2-7; D: NA; V: TRBV6-5
CDR3: CASNLGQKSQETQYF; DNA: TGTGCCAGCAACCTAGGACAGAAGTCTCAAGAGACCCAGTACTTC; size: NA; J: TRBJ2-5; D: NA; V: TRBV2
CDR3: CASMTLGGLFF; DNA: TGTGCCAGCATGACACTCGGGGGACTGTTTTTT; size: NA; J: TRBJ1-4; D: NA; V: TRBV6-6
CDR3: CASSLVGGELFF; DNA: TGCGCCAGCAGCCTGGTGGGCGGGGAGCTGTTTTTT; size: NA; J: TRBJ2-2; D: NA; V: TRBV5-1
CDR3: CASSRDRGLADTQYF; DNA: TGTGCCAGCAGTCGGGACAGGGGGCTTGCAGATACGCAGTATTTT; size: NA; J: TRBJ2-3; D: TRBD1; V: TRBV5-6
CDR3: CASSGGGELFF; DNA: TGTGCCAGCTCTGGCGGCGGGGAGCTGTTTTTT; size: NA; J: TRBJ2-2; D: NA; V: TRBV18
CDR3: CASSGTEQGGGTEAFF; DNA: TGTGCCAGCAGTGGGACGGAACAGGGAGGGGGCACTGAAGCTTTCTTT; size: NA; J: TRBJ1-1; D: NA; V: TRBV6-1
CDR3: CASSLLTGQGPRSYEQYF; DNA: TGTGCCAGCAGTCTCTTGACGGGACAGGGCCCTCGGTCCTACGAGCAGTACTTC; size: NA; J: TRBJ2-7; D: TRBD1; V: TRBV28
CDR3: CASSQSSGRVEQFF; DNA: TGTGCCAGCAGCCAATCGTCCGGGAGGGTCGAGCAGTTCTTC; size: NA; J: TRBJ2-1; D: TRBD2; V: TRBV14
CDR3: CASSLTGGIRNEQYF; DNA: TGCGCCAGCAGCCTGACAGGGGGCATTCGGAACGAGCAGTACTTC; size: NA; J: TRBJ2-7; D: TRBD1; V: TRBV5-1
CDR3: CASSLVGAGEAFF; DNA: TGCGCCAGCAGCTTGGTCGGGGCAGGGGAAGCTTTCTTT; size: few; J: TRBJ1-1; D: NA; V: TRBV5-1
CDR3: CASSPPYGRNTEAFF; DNA: TGTGCCAGCTCACCACCGTATGGCAGGAACACTGAAGCTTTCTTT; size: NA; J: TRBJ1-1; D: NA; V: TRBV18
CDR3: CASITQGRFGGYGYTF; DNA: TGTGCCAGCATAACACAGGGAAGGTTCGGCGGCTATGGCTACACCTTC; size: NA; J: TRBJ1-2; D: NA; V: TRBV6-6
CDR3: CASSPPTGTSTDTQYF; DNA: TGTGCCAGCTCACCACCGACAGGCACTAGCACAGATACGCAGTATTTT; size: NA; J: TRBJ2-3; D: NA; V: TRBV18
CDR3: CASSLGGISYEQYF; DNA: TGTGCCAGCAGCTTAGGTGGGATTTCCTACGAGCAGTACTTC; size: once; J: TRBJ2-7; D: NA; V: TRBV7-2
CDR3: CASSLERLGYEQYF; DNA: TGTGCCAGCAGCTTAGAGAGGCTAGGATACGAGCAGTACTTC; size: NA; J: TRBJ2-7; D: NA; V: TRBV13
CDR3: CASSLTAIGAVNTEAFF; DNA: TGCGCCAGCAGCTTAACCGCAATCGGTGCGGTGAACACTGAAGCTTTCTTT; size: NA; J: TRBJ1-1; D: NA; V: TRBV5-1
CDR3: CASTQREGQNEQFF; DNA: TGTGCCAGCACCCAGCGGGAGGGCCAGAATGAGCAGTTCTTC; size: NA; J: TRBJ2-1; D: TRBD2; V: TRBV7-8
CDR3: CASSLAQGKTEAFF; DNA: TGTGCCAGCAGCTTAGCCCAGGGGAAGACTGAAGCTTTCTTT; size: NA; J: TRBJ1-1; D: NA; V: TRBV11-2
CDR3: CASSTGGRYNEQFF; DNA: TGTGCCAGCAGCACGGGAGGGCGGTACAATGAGCAGTTCTTC; size: NA; J: TRBJ2-1; D: TRBD2; V: TRBV5-6
CDR3: CAWNPGQSYGYTF; DNA: TGTGCCTGGAACCCGGGACAGTCCTATGGCTACACCTTC; size: NA; J: TRBJ1-2; D: TRBD1; V: TRBV30
CDR3: CASSLIGSPWDEQYF; DNA: TGCGCCAGCAGCTTGATCGGGAGCCCCTGGGACGAGCAGTACTTC; size: NA; J: TRBJ2-7; D: NA; V: TRBV5-1
CDR3: CASSLAPGQNKETQYF; DNA: TGCGCCAGCAGCTTGGCGCCGGGACAGAATAAAGAGACCCAGTACTTC; size: NA; J: TRBJ2-5; D: TRBD1; V: TRBV5-1
CDR3: CASRPVADNEKLFF; DNA: TGCGCCAGCAGACCCGTTGCGGATAATGAAAAACTGTTTTTT; size: NA; J: TRBJ1-4; D: NA; V: TRBV5-1
CDR3: CASSVGRTLNNSPLHF; DNA: TGTGCCAGCAGCGTAGGGAGGACGTTGAATAATTCACCCCTCCACTTT; size: NA; J: TRBJ1-6; D: NA; V: TRBV9
CDR3: CASRATSGGSYEQYF; DNA: TGTGCCAGCAGGGCGACTAGCGGGGGTTCCTACGAGCAGTACTTC; size: NA; J: TRBJ2-7; D: TRBD2; V: TRBV6-6
CDR3: CASSRGQGIARNEQFF; DNA: TGTGCCAGCAGCCGTGGCCAGGGGATCGCGCGGAATGAGCAGTTCTTC; size: NA; J: TRBJ2-1; D: NA; V: TRBV7-2
CDR3: CASSFPKFLGSEQYF; DNA: TGTGCCAGCAGCTTCCCAAAGTTTTTGGGAAGCGAGCAGTACTTC; size: NA; J: TRBJ2-7; D: NA; V: TRBV13
CDR3: CASSLGLQGLISQETQYF; DNA: TGTGCCAGCAGCTTGGGGTTACAGGGACTAATCTCCCAAGAGACCCAGTACTTC; size: NA; J: TRBJ2-5; D: NA; V: TRBV5-4
CDR3: CAGAGYNEQFF; DNA: TGTGCCGGGGCCGGCTACAATGAGCAGTTCTTC; size: NA; J: TRBJ2-1; D: NA; V: TRBV2
CDR3: CASSSNPGLAADTQYF; DNA: TGTGCCAGCAGCTCGAACCCGGGACTAGCGGCAGATACGCAGTATTTT; size: NA; J: TRBJ2-3; D: TRBD2; V: TRBV7-9
CDR3: CASSVGGVANYGYTF; DNA: TGTGCCAGCAGCGTAGGGGGGGTAGCTAACTATGGCTACACCTTC; size: NA; J: TRBJ1-2; D: NA; V: TRBV9
CDR3: CASSRSGPTYEQYF; DNA: TGTGCCAGCAGTCGCTCGGGACCGACTTACGAGCAGTACTTC; size: NA; J: TRBJ2-7; D: NA; V: TRBV6-5
CDR3: CASGYQDNNEQFF; DNA: TGTGCCAGCGGATATCAGGACAACAATGAGCAGTTCTTC; size: NA; J: TRBJ2-1; D: NA; V: TRBV5-4
CDR3: CASSKLPGQGNNEQFF; DNA: TGTGCCAGTAGTAAACTACCGGGACAGGGAAACAATGAGCAGTTCTTC; size: NA; J: TRBJ2-1; D: TRBD1; V: TRBV19
CDR3: CASSLLGGSYEQYF; DNA: TGTGCCAGCAGTTTACTTGGGGGTTCCTACGAGCAGTACTTC; size: NA; J: TRBJ2-7; D: NA; V: TRBV27
CDR3: CASRQPGQGYEQYF; DNA: TGTGCCAGCAGACAACCGGGACAGGGCTACGAGCAGTACTTC; size: NA; J: TRBJ2-7; D: TRBD1; V: TRBV6-6
CDR3: CASSWTGLQETQYF; DNA: TGTGCCAGCTCCTGGACAGGACTCCAAGAGACCCAGTACTTC; size: NA; J: TRBJ2-5; D: TRBD1; V: TRBV6-1
CDR3: CAWSVLDEKLFF; DNA: TGTGCCTGGAGTGTTCTTGATGAAAAACTGTTTTTT; size: NA; J: TRBJ1-4; D: NA; V: TRBV30
CDR3: CASSGTVGAYNEQFF; DNA: TGTGCCAGCAGTGGAACAGTGGGGGCCTACAATGAGCAGTTCTTC; size: NA; J: TRBJ2-1; D: NA; V: TRBV28
CDR3: CAWSGDRGSNEKLFF; DNA: TGTGCCTGGAGTGGAGACAGGGGTTCTAATGAAAAACTGTTTTTT; size: NA; J: TRBJ1-4; D: TRBD1; V: TRBV30
CDR3: CASSDLAGDRNTQYF; DNA: TGTGCCAGCAGTGACCTAGCGGGAGATCGAAATACGCAGTATTTT; size: NA; J: TRBJ2-3; D: TRBD2; V: TRBV25-1
CDR3: CASSPRTDTQYF; DNA: TGTGCCAGCTCACCGAGGACAGATACGCAGTATTTT; size: once; J: TRBJ2-3; D: NA; V: TRBV18
CDR3: CASSLVALAGGYEQYF; DNA: TGTGCCAGCAGCTTAGTTGCCCTAGCGGGGGGCTACGAGCAGTACTTC; size: once; J: TRBJ2-7; D: TRBD2; V: TRBV7-2
CDR3: CASSLEQGYYEQYF; DNA: TGTGCCAGCAGCTTAGAACAGGGTTACTACGAGCAGTACTTC; size: NA; J: TRBJ2-7; D: NA; V: TRBV11-2